This T cell receptor beta chain was retrieved from a study of T cells in Graves' hyperthyroidism and ophthalmopathy. Study details: Any treatment followed the collection of peripheral blood at initial diagnosis. The study's findings and limits: With a median lead of approximately 6.4 months before onset, the model predicted ophthalmopathy. A model using 13 V-J features told ophthalmopathy apart from stable hyperthyroidism.

TCR beta CDR3 regions were amplified from RNA. A set of HTBI primers served as the primers for a first-round RT-PCR of the TCR CDR3. From the multiplex PCR reads, TCRdb called clonotypes with MiXCR, one entry per CDR3 protein. The sample contains hundreds of thousands of distinct CDR3 sequences, 14% to 15% of which appear only once. Trimming cost V 5 bases and J 4 bases; bases outside gene matches: 6. The CDR3 runs 15 residues. The V gene's germline CDR1 is SGHAT and CDR2 FQNNGV. Those patients with uncontrolled infection, other autoimmune disease, pregnancy or lactation were excluded. In its sample, this clonotype was seen many times. Antigen unknown.

Sequencing was performed on blood. This sequence originates from a woman in her thirties or forties with Graves' ophthalmopathy. J is TRBJ2-2 and V is TRBV11-2; 8 bases map to TRBD1. The CDR3 DNA reads as TGTGCCAGCAGCGGACAGGGTATAGGCACCGGGGAGCTGTTTTTT. Its translation is CASSGQGIGTGELFF.